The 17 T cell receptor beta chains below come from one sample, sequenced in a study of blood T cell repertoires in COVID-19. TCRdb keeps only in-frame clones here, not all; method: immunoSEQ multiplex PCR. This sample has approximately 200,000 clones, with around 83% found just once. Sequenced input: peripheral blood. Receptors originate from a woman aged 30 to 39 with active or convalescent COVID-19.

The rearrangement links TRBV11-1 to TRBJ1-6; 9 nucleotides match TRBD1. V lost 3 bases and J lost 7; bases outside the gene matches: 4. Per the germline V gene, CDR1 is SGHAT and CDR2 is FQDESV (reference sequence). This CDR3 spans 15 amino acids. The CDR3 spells CASSLGTGWNSPLHF. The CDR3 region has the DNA TGTGCCAGCAGCTTGGGGACAGGGTGGAATTCACCCCTCCACTTT.

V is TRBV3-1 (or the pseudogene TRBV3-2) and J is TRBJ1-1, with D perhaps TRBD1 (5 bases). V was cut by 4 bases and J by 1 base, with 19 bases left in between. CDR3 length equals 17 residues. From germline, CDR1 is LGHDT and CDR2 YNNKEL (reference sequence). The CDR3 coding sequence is TGTGCCAGCAGCCCTAACAGGTACAGAAATTCGAACACTGAAGCTTTCTTT. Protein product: CASSPNRYRNSNTEAFF.

In DNA, the CDR3 is TGCAGCGTTGCCCCGGGGGGGTATGGCTACACCTTC. The encoded protein is CSVAPGGYGYTF. V usage is TRBV29-1 and J usage is TRBJ1-2; weak D call: TRBD1 (5 bases). The CDR3 has 12 amino acids. Trimming removed 4 bases from V and 5 bases from J, with 11 bases in between. Germline V gene sequence: CDR1 SQVTM, CDR2 ANQGSEA. The variable domain in full, completed from reference TRBV29-1 and TRBJ1-2, reads SAVISQKPSRDICQRGTSLTIQCQVDSQVTMMFWYRQQPGQSLTLIATANQGSEATYESGFVIDKFPISRPNLTFSTLTVSNMSPEDSSIYLCSVAPGGYGYTFGSGTRLTVV.

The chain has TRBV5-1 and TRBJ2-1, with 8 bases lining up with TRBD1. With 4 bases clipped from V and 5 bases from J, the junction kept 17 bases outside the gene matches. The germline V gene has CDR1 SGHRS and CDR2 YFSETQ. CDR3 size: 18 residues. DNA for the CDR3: TGCGCCAGCAGCCGTCCCGGGACAGGTTGGCCTGTCAACAATGAGCAGTTCTTC. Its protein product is CASSRPGTGWPVNNEQFF.

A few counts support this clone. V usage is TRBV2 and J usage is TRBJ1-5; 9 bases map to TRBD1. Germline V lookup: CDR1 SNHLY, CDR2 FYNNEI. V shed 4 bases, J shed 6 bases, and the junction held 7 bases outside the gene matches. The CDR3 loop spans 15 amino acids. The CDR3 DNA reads TGTGCCAGCAGTGCTACAGGGGGCGAGGCTCAGCCCCAGCATTTT. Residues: CASSATGGEAQPQHF.

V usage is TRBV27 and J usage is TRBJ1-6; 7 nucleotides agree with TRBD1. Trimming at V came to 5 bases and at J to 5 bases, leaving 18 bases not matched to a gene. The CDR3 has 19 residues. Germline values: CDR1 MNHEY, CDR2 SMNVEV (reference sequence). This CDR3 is CASSATPWDSEVDNSPLHF. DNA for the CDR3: TGTGCCAGCAGTGCCACCCCCTGGGACAGTGAGGTAGATAATTCACCCCTCCACTTT.

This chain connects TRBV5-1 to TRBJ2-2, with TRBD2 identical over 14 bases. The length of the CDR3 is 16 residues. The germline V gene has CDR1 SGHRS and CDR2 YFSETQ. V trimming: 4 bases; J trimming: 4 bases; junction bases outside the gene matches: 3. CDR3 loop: CASSPGTSGGTGELFF. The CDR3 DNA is TGCGCCAGCAGCCCAGGGACTAGCGGGGGCACCGGGGAGCTGTTTTTT.

The CDR3 nucleotides read TGTGCCAGCAGTAGATCCGGCTACAATGAGCAGTTCTTC. Encoded protein: CASSRSGYNEQFF. V gene TRBV25-1 combines with J gene TRBJ2-1; D uncertain. Per germline, CDR1 MGHDK and CDR2 SYGVNS. V lost 5 bases to trimming and J lost 3 bases, with 8 bases between them. This CDR3 contains 13 residues.

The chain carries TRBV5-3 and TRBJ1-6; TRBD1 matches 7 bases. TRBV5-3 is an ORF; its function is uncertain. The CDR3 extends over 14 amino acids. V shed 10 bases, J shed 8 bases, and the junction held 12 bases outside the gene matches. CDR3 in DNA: TGTGCCGGGATGACAGGGAAAACACATTCACCCCTCCACTTT. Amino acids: CAGMTGKTHSPLHF.

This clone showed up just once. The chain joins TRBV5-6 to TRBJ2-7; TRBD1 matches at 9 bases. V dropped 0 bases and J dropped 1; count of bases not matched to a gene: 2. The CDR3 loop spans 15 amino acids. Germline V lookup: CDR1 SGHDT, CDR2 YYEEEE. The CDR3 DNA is TGTGCCAGCAGCTTGGTTGGGACAGGGTCCTACGAGCAGTACTTC. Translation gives CASSLVGTGSYEQYF.

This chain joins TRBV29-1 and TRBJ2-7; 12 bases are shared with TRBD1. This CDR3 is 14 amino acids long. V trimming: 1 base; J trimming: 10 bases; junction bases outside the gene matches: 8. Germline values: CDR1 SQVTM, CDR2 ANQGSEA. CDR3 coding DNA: TGCAGCGTTGAAGGGTCTTCGGGACAGGGGGCCCAGTACTTC. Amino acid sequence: CSVEGSSGQGAQYF.

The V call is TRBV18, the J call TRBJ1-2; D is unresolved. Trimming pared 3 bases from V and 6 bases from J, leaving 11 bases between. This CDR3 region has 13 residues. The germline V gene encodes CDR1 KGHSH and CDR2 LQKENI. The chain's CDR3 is CASSPSTGDGYTF. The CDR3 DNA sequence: TGTGCCAGCTCACCCTCGACTGGTGATGGCTACACCTTC.

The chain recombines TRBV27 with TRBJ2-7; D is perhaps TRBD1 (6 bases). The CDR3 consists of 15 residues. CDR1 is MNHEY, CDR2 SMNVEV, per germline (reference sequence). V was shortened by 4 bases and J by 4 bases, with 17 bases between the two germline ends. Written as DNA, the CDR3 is TGTGCCAGCAGTTCACCCCGACAGGCACATTACGAGCAGTACTTC. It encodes CASSSPRQAHYEQYF.

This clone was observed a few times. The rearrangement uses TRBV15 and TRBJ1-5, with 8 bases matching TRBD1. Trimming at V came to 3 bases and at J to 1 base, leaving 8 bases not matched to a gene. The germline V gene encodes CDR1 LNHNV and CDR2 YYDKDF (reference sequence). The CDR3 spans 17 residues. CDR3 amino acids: CATSSGRQGASNQPQHF. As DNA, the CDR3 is TGTGCCACCAGCAGCGGGCGGCAGGGGGCGAGCAATCAGCCCCAGCATTTT.

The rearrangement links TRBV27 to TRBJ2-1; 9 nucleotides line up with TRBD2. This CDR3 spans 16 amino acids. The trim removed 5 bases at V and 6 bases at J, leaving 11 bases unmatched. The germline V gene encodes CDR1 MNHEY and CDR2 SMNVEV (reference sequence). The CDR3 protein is CASSIIAGALGNEQFF. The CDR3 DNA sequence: TGTGCCAGCAGTATAATAGCGGGAGCTTTGGGCAATGAGCAGTTCTTC.

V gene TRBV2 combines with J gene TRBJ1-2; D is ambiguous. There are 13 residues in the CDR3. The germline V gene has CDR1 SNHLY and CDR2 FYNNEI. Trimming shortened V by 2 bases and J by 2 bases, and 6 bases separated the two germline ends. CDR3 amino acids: CASSETENYGYTF. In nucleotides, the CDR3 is TGTGCCAGCAGTGAAACGGAGAACTATGGCTACACCTTC.

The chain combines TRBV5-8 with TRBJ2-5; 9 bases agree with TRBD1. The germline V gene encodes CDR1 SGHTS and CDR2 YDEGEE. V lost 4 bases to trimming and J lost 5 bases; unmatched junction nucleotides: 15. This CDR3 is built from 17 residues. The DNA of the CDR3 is TGTGCCAGCAGCCTAGGGACAGGGAGAGGTACAAGGGAGACCCAGTACTTC. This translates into CASSLGTGRGTRETQYF.